Each of the 31 T cell receptor beta chains below was sequenced from the same sample in a study of T-cell memory formation after mild COVID-19. Via MiXCR, TCRdb re-called the 5' RACE reads, giving one row per CDR3 protein. Of more than 300,000 distinct CDR3 sequences listed, 20% are singletons. Sequenced material: PBMCs or a T cell subset sorted from them (not recorded which). The receptors derive from a young man who had mild COVID-19 (a few samples of this study predate the infection). Cell type and time point are not known.

Only a few counts were recorded for this clonotype. The chain uses TRBV7-2 and TRBJ2-5, with D possibly called TRBD1 or TRBD2 (5 bases each). The germline V gene encodes CDR1 SGHTA and CDR2 FQGNSA. Trimming shortened V by 1 base and J by 5 bases, and 14 bases separated the two germline ends. The CDR3 extends over 15 amino acids. The CDR3 DNA reads TGTGCCAGCAGCTTAGTTGGGGGTGGTTCGGAGACCCAGTACTTC. Its protein is CASSLVGGGSETQYF. Full variable domain (rest looked up from reference TRBV7-2 and TRBJ2-5): GAGVSQSPSNKVTEKGKDVELRCDPISGHTALYWYRQSLGQGLEFLIYFQGNSAPDKSGLPSDRFSAERTGGSVSTLTIQRTQQEDSAVYLCASSLVGGGSETQYFGPGTRLLVL.

The rearrangement joins TRBV6-6 to TRBJ2-5; maybe TRBD1 (7 bases). Germline values: CDR1 MNHNY, CDR2 SVGAGI (reference sequence). With 4 bases removed from V and 5 bases from J, the gap between germline ends came to 14 bases. The CDR3 consists of 14 residues. The CDR3 sequence is CASSFSRGAETQYF. The CDR3 DNA follows: TGTGCCAGCAGTTTTAGCAGGGGGGCGGAGACCCAGTACTTC.

The gene calls are TRBV28 and TRBJ2-7; TRBD2 matches at 11 bases. The CDR3 spans 11 residues. Germline loops: CDR1 MDHEN, CDR2 SYDVKM. The J segment lost 6 bases and the V segment lost 10 bases, leaving 2 bases of the junction unmatched. The CDR3 spells CAIAGGREQYF. CDR3 in DNA: TGTGCCATAGCGGGGGGGCGCGAGCAGTACTTC.

This clonotype was detected a few times. The gene calls are TRBV29-1 and TRBJ1-1; 8 nucleotides agree with TRBD1. CDR3 size: 15 residues. CDR1 is SQVTM and CDR2 is ANQGSEA in the germline V gene. Trimming cost V 7 bases and J 0 bases; bases outside gene matches: 10. The CDR3 loop reads CSGKTGAEMNTEAFF. CDR3 in DNA: TGCAGCGGCAAGACAGGGGCGGAAATGAACACTGAAGCTTTCTTT.

This clonotype was detected only a few times. The chain links TRBV5-1 to TRBJ1-3; 7 nucleotides match TRBD1. The CDR3 spans 15 residues. The junction had 8 bases not matched to a gene; V was cut back by 4 bases and J by 4 bases. Germline CDR1 is SGHRS and CDR2 is YFSETQ. The CDR3 region is CASSDRDSWGNTIYF. The CDR3 region has the DNA TGCGCCAGCAGCGACCGGGACAGCTGGGGAAACACCATATATTTT.

This clonotype has only a few counts. The chain carries TRBV12-3 or TRBV12-4 and TRBJ2-4, with 10 bases matching TRBD2. With 8 bases clipped from V and 8 bases from J, the junction kept 9 bases outside the gene matches. This CDR3 is built from 14 residues. CDR3 bases: TGTGCCAGCGGACTAGCGGTCGGCGCGTACATTCAGTACTTC. It encodes CASGLAVGAYIQYF.

The CDR3 DNA reads TGTGCCAGCAGCTTAGGACAGCCCGTCTCTGGGGCCAACGTCCTGACTTTC. It encodes CASSLGQPVSGANVLTF. This chain connects TRBV7-8 to TRBJ2-6; D perhaps matches TRBD1 (5 bases). CDR3 length: 17 amino acids. Germline CDR1 reads SGHVS; CDR2 reads FQNEAQ. Deletions cut 1 base from V and 0 bases from J, with 10 bases between.

The chain uses TRBV20-1 and TRBJ1-5, with 7 bases aligning to TRBD1. This CDR3 region has 15 residues. Germline CDR1 and CDR2: DFQATT and SNEGSKA (reference sequence). With V trimmed by 0 bases and J by 6 bases, 8 bases remained unmatched. The CDR3 is CSARDPTGWAQPQHF. The CDR3 bases are TGCAGTGCTAGAGATCCGACAGGGTGGGCTCAGCCCCAGCATTTT.

This clonotype was detected ten times or more. The genes are TRBV6-5 and TRBJ2-3, with no clear D. CDR3 size: 15 residues. The V end lost 2 bases, the J end lost 13 bases, and 22 bases lay between the germline ends. CDR1 MNHEY and CDR2 SVGAGI come from the germline V gene. The CDR3 loop is CASSYIRDPRILEYF. The CDR3 DNA follows: TGTGCCAGCAGTTACATCAGAGACCCCCGTATCCTAGAGTATTTT.

This clonotype showed up just a few times. The genes are TRBV7-2 and TRBJ2-3; 11 bases map to TRBD2. This CDR3 has 19 residues. Unmatched junction bases numbered 18, after V lost 6 bases and J lost 4 bases. Germline CDR1 and CDR2: SGHTA and FQGNSA. CDR3 sequence reads: CASSPSVSGGVTSSDTQYF. In DNA form, the CDR3 reads TGTGCCAGCAGTCCTTCGGTTAGCGGGGGGGTGACCAGTTCAGATACGCAGTATTTT.

The chain carries TRBV20-1 and TRBJ2-2; perhaps TRBD2 as D (6 bases). The germline V gene encodes CDR1 DFQATT and CDR2 SNEGSKA (reference sequence). This CDR3 comprises 13 residues. The V and J ends lost 6 bases and 3 bases respectively, with 11 bases between them. The CDR3 nucleotides are TGCAGTGCGCCGGGACTTTACACCGGGGAGCTGTTTTTT. It specifies CSAPGLYTGELFF.

This chain joins TRBV7-3 and TRBJ1-1; a weak D match, TRBD1 (5 bases). CDR3 size: 14 residues. Deletions cut 5 bases from V and 5 bases from J, with 15 bases between. CDR1 SGHTA and CDR2 FQGTGA come from the germline V gene. CDR3 amino acids: CASSPTGGTTEAFF. For the CDR3, the DNA is TGTGCCAGCAGCCCAACGGGGGGAACGACTGAAGCTTTCTTT.

The CDR3 nucleotides are TGTGCCAGCAGCTTAGCGGGACAAGTCTACGAGCAGTACGTC. Translated, it gives CASSLAGQVYEQYV. This sequence joins TRBV7-2 and TRBJ2-7; TRBD1 is a possible D gene (6 bases). Germline V gives CDR1 SGHTA, CDR2 FQGNSA. V was trimmed by 0 bases and J by 3 bases, leaving 9 bases between them. The CDR3 totals 14 residues.

This clonotype was detected a few times. The chain uses TRBV6-1 and TRBJ2-3; D is perhaps TRBD2 (6 bases). V lost 5 bases to trimming and J lost 3 bases, with 12 bases between them. The CDR3 loop spans 14 amino acids. The germline CDR1 and CDR2 sequences are MNHNS and SASEGT. DNA for the CDR3: TGTGCCAGCAGTCGGGGGTCCCTTACAGATACGCAGTATTTT. Translated, it gives CASSRGSLTDTQYF.

The chain carries TRBV4-3 and TRBJ1-1; D gene ambiguous. V was clipped by 4 bases and J by 5 bases, with 17 bases between them. Germline V CDR1 and CDR2: LGHNA, YSLEER. The CDR3 contains 15 residues. The CDR3 nucleotides read TGCGCCAGCAGCCCCCTCCCCCGGGGTAAGACTGAAGCTTTCTTT. Its translation is CASSPLPRGKTEAFF.

This sequence joins TRBV20-1 and TRBJ1-6, with 10 bases aligning to TRBD1. V was clipped by 0 bases and J by 9 bases; unmatched bases: 2. CDR3 length: 14 residues. Germline V gene lookup returns CDR1 DFQATT and CDR2 SNEGSKA (reference sequence). CDR3 region: CSARERTGGSPLHF. CDR3 bases: TGCAGTGCTAGAGAGCGGACAGGGGGTTCACCCCTCCACTTT.

This clonotype was seen more than once but under ten times. This CDR3 reads CASSFVNSPLHF. The CDR3 nucleotides are TGTGCCAGCAGCTTCGTGAATTCACCCCTCCACTTT. The V and J genes are TRBV7-9 and TRBJ1-6, with D unresolved. Germline V gene sequence: CDR1 SEHNR, CDR2 FQNEAQ (reference sequence). V was clipped by 3 bases and J by 7 bases, with 4 bases between them. CDR3 length equals 12 residues. The variable domain in full, completed from reference TRBV7-9 and TRBJ1-6, reads DTGVSQNPRHKITKRGQNVTFRCDPISEHNRLYWYRQTLGQGPEFLTYFQNEAQLEKSRLLSDRFSAERPKGSFSTLEIQRTEQGDSAMYLCASSFVNSPLHFGNGTRLTVT.

The chain has TRBV24-1 and TRBJ2-4; a weak D match, TRBD2 (6 bases). Trimming removed 5 bases at V and 7 bases at J, with 11 bases between. Germline assignment: CDR1 KGHDR and CDR2 SFDVKD. The CDR3 runs to 13 residues. The CDR3 loop reads CATSGAGFNIQYF. The CDR3 region has the DNA TGTGCCACCAGTGGGGCGGGGTTCAACATTCAGTACTTC.

This clonotype was counted only a few times. This rearrangement joins TRBV19 to TRBJ2-5; 10 nucleotides line up with TRBD1. CDR3 size: 15 residues. V trimming: 5 bases; J trimming: 5 bases; junction bases outside the gene matches: 8. From germline, CDR1 is LNHDA and CDR2 SQIVND (reference sequence). The chain's CDR3 is CASSAAGTGDETQYF. CDR3 sequence (DNA): TGTGCCAGTAGTGCTGCCGGGACAGGGGACGAGACCCAGTACTTC.

The chain is built from TRBV2 and TRBJ2-7; D gene uncertain. Per germline, CDR1 SNHLY and CDR2 FYNNEI. With 1 base removed from V and 4 bases from J, the gap between germline ends came to 8 bases. This CDR3 comprises 13 residues. The CDR3 sequence: CASSEVFGYEQYF. DNA of the CDR3: TGTGCCAGCAGTGAAGTGTTCGGTTACGAGCAGTACTTC.

The rearrangement uses TRBV7-9 and TRBJ2-1; D is ambiguous. Germline CDR1 and CDR2: SEHNR and FQNEAQ (reference sequence). This CDR3 comprises 10 residues. Trimming removed 8 bases from V and 11 bases from J, with 10 bases in between. CDR3 DNA sequence: TGTGCCAGCGGTGGCCCCAAGCAGTTCTTC. It yields the protein CASGGPKQFF.

This clonotype was recorded a few times. J is TRBJ2-5 and V is TRBV6-2 or TRBV6-3; D unclear. There are 15 residues in the CDR3. V was trimmed by 0 bases and J by 4 bases, leaving 12 bases between them. Germline loops: CDR1 MNHEY, CDR2 SVGEGT. The CDR3 region is CASSYSLERGETQYF. The CDR3, as DNA: TGTGCCAGCAGTTACTCGCTCGAACGTGGAGAGACCCAGTACTTC.

The chain has TRBV7-9 and TRBJ2-3; 7 positions match TRBD2. Germline V gene lookup returns CDR1 SEHNR and CDR2 FQNEAQ (reference sequence). The CDR3 consists of 16 residues. V gave up 5 bases and J gave up 0 bases; unmatched junction bases: 8. The CDR3 loop reads CASSPASGASTDTQYF. The CDR3 nucleotides read TGTGCCAGCAGCCCTGCTAGCGGAGCTAGCACAGATACGCAGTATTTT.

This clonotype has only a few counts. This chain connects TRBV5-1 to TRBJ2-3, with D unresolved. Per the germline V gene, CDR1 is SGHRS and CDR2 is YFSETQ. Trimming cost V 2 bases and J 5 bases, with 12 bases left between them. The CDR3 sequence is 14 residues long. For the CDR3, the DNA is TGCGCCAGCAGCTTCGGATCCCCGATAGATACGCAGTATTTT. Its translation: CASSFGSPIDTQYF.

This clonotype was counted many times. V gene TRBV7-9 combines with J gene TRBJ2-2, with no clear D. V lost 1 base and J 5 bases, leaving 8 bases between the germline ends. In germline, CDR1 is SEHNR, CDR2 FQNEAQ (reference sequence). The CDR3 sequence is 14 residues long. CDR3 nucleotides: TGTGCCAGCAGCTTAGGGGAATGGACCGGGGAGCTGTTTTTT. Its translation: CASSLGEWTGELFF.

In this sample, this clonotype turned up once. The V gene is TRBV7-9, the J gene TRBJ1-2; D is ambiguous. V was pared by 6 bases and J by 5 bases, with 19 bases between. CDR3 length: 15 amino acids. Germline-derived CDR1 and CDR2 are SEHNR and FQNEAQ (reference sequence). The CDR3 DNA reads as TGTGCCAGCAGTTCGGGTGAGGGCGCCCTATATGGCTACACCTTC. Residues: CASSSGEGALYGYTF.

The chain couples TRBV27 to TRBJ2-3, with 10 positions matching TRBD2. Per the germline V gene, CDR1 is MNHEY and CDR2 is SMNVEV (reference sequence). The CDR3 extends over 17 amino acids. V was clipped by 0 bases and J by 5 bases; unmatched bases: 8. The CDR3 region has the DNA TGTGCCAGCAGTTTATCGGGGACTAGCGTTCAAGGAGATACGCAGTATTTT. Residues: CASSLSGTSVQGDTQYF.

The table lists this clonotype with a count of one. The chain recombines TRBV28 with TRBJ2-3; no reliable D call. Trimming pared 6 bases from V and 14 bases from J, leaving 21 bases between. The germline CDR1 and CDR2 sequences are MDHEN and SYDVKM. This CDR3 spans 13 amino acids. CDR3 DNA: TGTGCCAGCAGGGAAGGCTTAGACACCAGGTGGTATTTT. Amino acid sequence: CASREGLDTRWYF.

The DNA for the CDR3 is TGTGCCAGCCGCGCGCCGGGGAATGAGCAGTTCTTC. It translates to CASRAPGNEQFF. V and J are TRBV6-5 and TRBJ2-1; D is perhaps TRBD2 (5 bases). From germline, CDR1 is MNHEY and CDR2 SVGAGI. V was shortened by 8 bases and J by 7 bases, with 12 bases between the two germline ends. The CDR3 length is 12 residues.

The V gene is TRBV7-9, the J gene TRBJ2-1; D unclear. This CDR3 has 14 amino acids. The ends were cut back, 1 base at V and 5 bases at J, with 9 bases in the middle. The germline gives CDR1 SEHNR, CDR2 FQNEAQ (reference sequence). The CDR3 loop is CASSLVMGNNEQFF. DNA for the CDR3: TGTGCCAGCAGCTTAGTCATGGGGAACAATGAGCAGTTCTTC.

The chain couples TRBV9 to TRBJ2-1, with 8 nucleotides matching TRBD2. Losses at the gene ends were 4 bases for V and 6 bases for J; bases not matched to a gene: 15. CDR3 size: 17 residues. Germline V CDR1 and CDR2: SGDLS, YYNGEE. CDR3 in DNA: TGTGCCAGCAGCTCACCACCTGGGGGACTAGGCTCCAATGAGCAGTTCTTC. Translating it yields CASSSPPGGLGSNEQFF.